This is a list of T cell receptor beta chains from one sample in a study of shared clonotypes between healthy human individuals. Assay used: immunoSEQ multiplex PCR; TCRdb lists only in-frame clones, some missing. The sample yields over a million clones, around 97% seen once. The sequenced sample was naive CD4+ T cells sorted from blood. These receptors came from a man aged 25-45 years in good health. Each CDR3 is given with its conserved first and last residue. Not every row has a clone size; where given, it reads once, few, many or a size class.

clone_size: once
j_call: TRBJ1-2
v_call: TRBV7-9
cdr3_aa: CASSLDKYYGYTF

clone_size: NA
j_call: TRBJ2-7
v_call: TRBV2
cdr3_aa: CASRAARGRFNYEQYF

clone_size: NA
j_call: TRBJ1-2
v_call: TRBV7-2
cdr3_aa: CASSLAVGAQGYTF

clone_size: NA
j_call: TRBJ2-1
v_call: TRBV5-1
cdr3_aa: CASSLQFPGYNEQFF

clone_size: NA
j_call: TRBJ2-2
v_call: TRBV28
cdr3_aa: CASSLRLLAGVRTGELFF

clone_size: NA
j_call: TRBJ2-1
v_call: TRBV15
cdr3_aa: CATKANSYNEQFF

clone_size: NA
j_call: TRBJ2-1
v_call: TRBV5-1
cdr3_aa: CASSSIRDGYYNEQFF

clone_size: NA
j_call: TRBJ2-1
v_call: TRBV7-9
cdr3_aa: CASSLAGGIGGNEQFF

clone_size: once
j_call: TRBJ2-6
v_call: TRBV2
cdr3_aa: CASSQSVANVLTF

clone_size: NA
j_call: TRBJ1-5
v_call: TRBV25-1
cdr3_aa: CASRSGGSANQPQHF

clone_size: NA
j_call: TRBJ2-1
v_call: TRBV6-5
cdr3_aa: CASSERTASHNEQFF

clone_size: NA
j_call: TRBJ2-7
v_call: TRBV14
cdr3_aa: CASSLWTGGIEQYF

clone_size: NA
j_call: TRBJ2-5
v_call: TRBV19
cdr3_aa: CASARQRQETQYF

clone_size: NA
j_call: TRBJ2-6
v_call: TRBV7-6
cdr3_aa: CASSLGRLAGAPGANVLTF

clone_size: NA
j_call: TRBJ2-5
v_call: TRBV15
cdr3_aa: CATSRGWTSSGQETQYF

clone_size: NA
j_call: TRBJ1-1
v_call: TRBV13
cdr3_aa: CASSLSGTEAFF

clone_size: NA
j_call: TRBJ2-3
v_call: TRBV5-1
cdr3_aa: CASSQGQGSTDTQYF

clone_size: NA
j_call: TRBJ2-1
v_call: TRBV11-2
cdr3_aa: CASSLDLGRQFF

clone_size: NA
j_call: TRBJ2-1
v_call: TRBV10-3
cdr3_aa: CAISYGTGVRNEQFF

clone_size: NA
j_call: TRBJ2-2
v_call: TRBV30
cdr3_aa: CAWSDRVPGELFF

clone_size: NA
j_call: TRBJ2-1
v_call: TRBV7-2
cdr3_aa: CASSFSDSASYNEQFF

clone_size: NA
j_call: TRBJ2-2
v_call: TRBV6-6
cdr3_aa: CASSIVERRVGELFF

clone_size: NA
j_call: TRBJ2-1
v_call: TRBV9
cdr3_aa: CASSVAGGLARSYNEQFF

clone_size: NA
j_call: TRBJ2-3
v_call: TRBV5-1
cdr3_aa: CASSTGTGIDTQYF

clone_size: NA
j_call: TRBJ1-5
v_call: TRBV7-9
cdr3_aa: CASSSQGPNQPQHF

clone_size: NA
j_call: TRBJ2-1
v_call: TRBV7-2
cdr3_aa: CASSLNNEQFF

clone_size: NA
j_call: TRBJ2-7
v_call: TRBV30
cdr3_aa: CAWIQQGSYEQYF

clone_size: NA
j_call: TRBJ2-1
v_call: TRBV18
cdr3_aa: CASSPMAAARGNEQFF

clone_size: NA
j_call: TRBJ2-5
v_call: TRBV18
cdr3_aa: CASSGDPETQYF

clone_size: NA
j_call: TRBJ2-3
v_call: TRBV27
cdr3_aa: CASSLDLADTQYF

clone_size: NA
j_call: TRBJ1-1
v_call: TRBV7-2
cdr3_aa: CASSQFIPGRNTEAFF